This entry lists 20 T cell receptor beta chains sequenced from one sample in a study of shared clonotypes between healthy human individuals. Sequencing was performed with immunoSEQ multiplex PCR; in TCRdb, only in-frame clones are kept and a portion is missing. The table lists about 690,000 clones, 90% of them singletons. The sequenced sample was memory CD8+ T cells from PBMCs. Subset meaning: CD45RO+ cells pooled with CCR7-negative TemRA cells. The source of these receptors is a man aged 18 to 35 in good health. Some clones in this sample may be carry-over from other donors' samples.

The V gene is TRBV11-2, the J gene TRBJ1-1, with D hard to call. Trimming left V 5 bases short and J 1 base short, with 11 bases between. Per the germline V gene, CDR1 is SGHAT and CDR2 is FQNNGV. The CDR3 loop spans 14 amino acids. The CDR3 is CASSLNGPNTEAFF. In DNA form, the CDR3 reads TGTGCCAGCAGCCTTAATGGACCGAACACTGAAGCTTTCTTT.

The chain has TRBV28 and TRBJ1-1; D unresolved. The CDR3 totals 13 residues. V lost 3 bases and J 0 bases, leaving 5 bases between the germline ends. Germline CDR1 is MDHEN and CDR2 is SYDVKM. CDR3 in DNA: TGTGCCAGCAGTTTTCAGTTGAACACTGAAGCTTTCTTT. This encodes CASSFQLNTEAFF.

CDR3: CASRSGTSGWAGLGNEQFF. The CDR3 DNA reads TGTGCCAGCAGGTCCGGGACTAGCGGGTGGGCCGGGCTGGGCAATGAGCAGTTCTTC. The rearrangement uses TRBV28 and TRBJ2-1, with TRBD2 matching over 12 bases. V lost 6 bases, J lost 6 bases, and 18 bases stayed unmatched. Looked up from germline, CDR1 is MDHEN and CDR2 is SYDVKM. This CDR3 has 19 amino acids.

The table lists this clone with a few counts. Other DNA sequences in this sample translate to the same CDR3. This sequence joins TRBV6-6 and TRBJ1-1; maybe TRBD1 (5 bases). The CDR3 is 15 amino acids. Germline V gene lookup returns CDR1 MNHNY and CDR2 SVGAGI (reference sequence). The V end lost 7 bases, the J end lost 1 base, and 16 bases lay between the germline ends. In DNA, the CDR3 is TGTGCCAGCAACCTGAGGGACGGAAAGAACACTGAAGCTTTCTTT. It codes for CASNLRDGKNTEAFF.

The chain couples TRBV29-1 to TRBJ1-6; tentative D call: TRBD1 (6 bases). Trimming shortened V by 3 bases and J by 5 bases, and 8 bases separated the two germline ends. Germline CDR1 SQVTM, CDR2 ANQGSEA. The CDR3 length is 13 residues. CDR3 coding DNA: TGCAGCGTTGATTCAGGGGATAATTCACCCCTCCACTTT. Translating gives CSVDSGDNSPLHF.

The chain employs TRBV4-1 and TRBJ1-5; no firm D call. V was cut by 2 bases and J by 5 bases, with 10 bases left in between. This CDR3 has 14 amino acids. Germline V lookup: CDR1 MGHRA, CDR2 YSYEKL. CDR3 sequence (DNA): TGCGCCAGCAGCCAATTAGGGTCGGATCAGCCCCAGCATTTT. Protein sequence: CASSQLGSDQPQHF.

The chain recombines TRBV27 with TRBJ2-7; D remains unclear. CDR1 and CDR2 (germline): MNHEY, SMNVEV (reference sequence). CDR3 size: 13 residues. Trimming removed 2 bases from V and 4 bases from J, with 9 bases in between. The CDR3 reads CASSLESRYEQYF. The CDR3 nucleotides are TGTGCCAGCAGTTTAGAGAGCCGATACGAGCAGTACTTC.

The V call is TRBV4-1, the J call TRBJ2-3; no clear D gene. Trimming stripped 0 bases from V and 8 bases from J, with 9 bases between. The germline V gene has CDR1 MGHRA and CDR2 YSYEKL. The CDR3 totals 13 residues. CDR3 sequence (DNA): TGCGCCAGCAGCCAAGAGCTCACGGGTACGCAGTATTTT. It codes for CASSQELTGTQYF.

The chain has TRBV19 and TRBJ2-7; 14 bases agree with TRBD2. This CDR3 contains 16 residues. The trim removed 7 bases at V and 6 bases at J, leaving 11 bases unmatched. Germline CDR1 is LNHDA and CDR2 is SQIVND (reference sequence). The DNA for the CDR3 is TGTGCCAGTAAGGCGCGACTAGCGGGAGGGCCGGGCGAGCAGTACTTC. Translation gives CASKARLAGGPGEQYF. Supplemented by reference TRBV19 and TRBJ2-7, the full variable domain reads DGGITQSPKYLFRKEGQNVTLSCEQNLNHDAMYWYRQDPGQGLRLIYYSQIVNDFQKGDIAEGYSVSREKKESFPLTVTSAQKNPTAFYLCASKARLAGGPGEQYFGPGTRLTVT.

Comment on this clone: A junction boundary mismatches the germline segment, possibly from a read error. V is TRBV7-3 and J is TRBJ2-3, with TRBD2 matching over 9 bases. The length of the CDR3 is 12 residues. Germline lookup yields CDR1 SGHTA and CDR2 FQGTGA. CDR3 residues: CASSLDAGGGNF. The CDR3 DNA follows: TGTGCCAGCAGCTTAGACGCGGGAGGGGGTAATTTT.

The chain has TRBV27 and TRBJ2-3, with TRBD2 identical over 10 bases. Trimming took 2 bases from V and 4 from J; bases not matched to a gene: 12. The CDR3 totals 18 residues. The germline CDR1 and CDR2 sequences are MNHEY and SMNVEV (reference sequence). The CDR3 sequence is CASSLGWASGSSADTQYF. CDR3 coding DNA: TGTGCCAGCAGTTTAGGATGGGCTAGCGGGAGTTCGGCAGATACGCAGTATTTT.

As for this clone: The identical CDR3 is also encoded by other nucleotide sequences in the sample. The rearrangement uses TRBV9 and TRBJ1-5, with 7 bases fitting TRBD1. V lost 0 bases, J lost 3 bases, and 3 bases stayed unmatched. CDR1 and CDR2 (germline): SGDLS, YYNGEE. The CDR3 consists of 15 residues. The CDR3 region has the DNA TGTGCCAGCAGCGTAGGGACAGGTCCCAATCAGCCCCAGCATTTT. Its protein product is CASSVGTGPNQPQHF.

This clone was seen only a few times. J is TRBJ2-7 and V is TRBV6-1; TRBD2 aligns across 8 bases. The CDR3 consists of 15 residues. Germline trimming cut 10 bases from V and 2 bases from J; bases unmatched to any gene: 13. The germline CDR1 and CDR2 sequences are MNHNS and SASEGT. As DNA, the CDR3 is TGTGCCATAACGCCCCCGGGGACTAGTACCTACGAGCAGTACTTC. Its translation: CAITPPGTSTYEQYF.

This clone was seen just once. The chain couples TRBV6-5 to TRBJ2-1; maybe TRBD1 (6 bases). The V end lost 6 bases, the J end lost 0 bases, and 9 bases lay between the germline ends. The CDR3 is 14 amino acids. Germline V gene sequence: CDR1 MNHEY, CDR2 SVGAGI. The CDR3 coding sequence is TGTGCCAGCAGGAGGGGGAACTCCTACAATGAGCAGTTCTTC. Translated: CASRRGNSYNEQFF.

The rearrangement joins TRBV27 to TRBJ1-2; D may be TRBD1 (5 bases). CDR3 length: 14 residues. Germline V lookup: CDR1 MNHEY, CDR2 SMNVEV (reference sequence). V was pared by 0 bases and J by 8 bases, with 13 bases between. DNA for the CDR3: TGTGCCAGCAGTTTATCGGGGGACGTGCGGGGCTACACCTTC. Translation: CASSLSGDVRGYTF.

The genes are TRBV7-9 and TRBJ2-1; a possible D gene is TRBD1 (6 bases). Deletions cut 5 bases from V and 5 bases from J, with 22 bases between. CDR1 and CDR2 from the germline V gene are SEHNR and FQNEAQ (reference sequence). There are 17 residues in the CDR3. CDR3 loop: CASSPGTNYREHNEQFF. The CDR3 region has the DNA TGTGCCAGCAGCCCAGGGACAAATTACCGGGAACACAATGAGCAGTTCTTC.

The J gene is TRBJ2-1, the V gene TRBV7-8; D may be TRBD2 (7 bases). This CDR3 comprises 15 residues. Between the trimmed V and J ends, which lost 5 bases and 10 bases, there was a span of 21 bases. Germline V lookup: CDR1 SGHVS, CDR2 FQNEAQ. As DNA, the CDR3 is TGTGCCAGCAGCCCAGCAGGGGCGGGGGCAATGGAGCAGTTCTTC. Amino acid sequence: CASSPAGAGAMEQFF.

The gene calls are TRBV4-3 and TRBJ2-1, with 10 nucleotides matching TRBD1. The length of the CDR3 is 15 residues. Germline assignment: CDR1 LGHNA and CDR2 YSLEER. J gave up 6 bases and V 1 base, and 3 bases lay outside the gene matches. DNA for the CDR3: TGCGCCAGCAGCCAAGGGACAGGGGGATTCAATGAGCAGTTCTTC. Amino acid sequence: CASSQGTGGFNEQFF.

DNA of the CDR3: TGCGCCAGCAGCCAGGTCGGGGACAGGGTTGGCGAGCAGTACTTC. It encodes CASSQVGDRVGEQYF. The genes are TRBV4-1 and TRBJ2-7; TRBD1 matches 9 bases. Germline assignment: CDR1 MGHRA and CDR2 YSYEKL. The V and J ends lost 3 bases and 6 bases, in that order; junction bases with no gene match: 9. The CDR3 loop spans 15 amino acids.

The chain joins TRBV9 to TRBJ1-5, with D unclear. The germline V and J ends were trimmed by 0 bases and 4 bases, with 11 bases remaining between them. There are 15 residues in the CDR3. Germline loops: CDR1 SGDLS, CDR2 YYNGEE. The CDR3 DNA is TGTGCCAGCAGCGTAGGTCAGGCTCGAAATCAGCCCCAGCATTTT. The encoded protein is CASSVGQARNQPQHF.